This TCR beta chain was observed in a study of T cells in Graves' hyperthyroidism and ophthalmopathy. Study-level points and caveats: Prediction of ophthalmopathy progression came a median around 6 months pre-onset. Separation of ophthalmopathy from stable hyperthyroidism was achieved by a 13 V-J model.

Amplified TCR beta CDR3 regions came from RNA transcripts. A first-round RT-PCR of the TCR CDR3 used the HTBI primer set. TCRdb reprocessed the multiplex PCR reads via MiXCR and lists one record per CDR3 protein. Found here are 270,000 or so distinct CDR3 sequences, 13% to 15% of them singletons; the top ten hold 30%. Patients aged 18 to 65 with hyperthyroidism were newly diagnosed, with duration under 2 months. The sample, blood from the first hyperthyroidism diagnosis, precedes any ophthalmopathy symptoms. This clonotype has more than one count but fewer than ten. Its target is not known. Looked up from germline, CDR1 is SGHRS and CDR2 is YFSETQ. The CDR3 extends over 15 amino acids. The V gene end was trimmed by 4 bases and the J gene end by 5 bases; junction bases not matched to a gene: 6.

This chain uses TRBV5-1 with TRBJ1-4; 9 bases map to TRBD1. Sequencing was done on a sample of blood. The receptor's source is a woman aged 45 to 65 with Graves' hyperthyroidism that later progressed to Graves' ophthalmopathy. The CDR3 region has the DNA TGCGCCAGCAGCACACAGGGGGCGCAAAATGAAAAACTGTTTTTT. Its protein product is CASSTQGAQNEKLFF.